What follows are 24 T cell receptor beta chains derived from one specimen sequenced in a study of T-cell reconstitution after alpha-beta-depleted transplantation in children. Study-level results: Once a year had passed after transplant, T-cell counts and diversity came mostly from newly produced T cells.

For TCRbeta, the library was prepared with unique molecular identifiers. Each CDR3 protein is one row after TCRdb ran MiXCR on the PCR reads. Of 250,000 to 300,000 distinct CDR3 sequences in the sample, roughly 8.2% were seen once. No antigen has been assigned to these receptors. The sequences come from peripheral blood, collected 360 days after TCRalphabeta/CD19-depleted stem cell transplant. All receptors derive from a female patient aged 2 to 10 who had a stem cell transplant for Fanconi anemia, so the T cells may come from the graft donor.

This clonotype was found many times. CDR3 DNA: TGCAGTGCTAGAGATCGGACAGGGTATTCACCCCTCCACTTT. It yields the protein CSARDRTGYSPLHF. This chain joins TRBV20-1 and TRBJ1-6; 8 bases map to TRBD1. Germline V gene sequence: CDR1 DFQATT, CDR2 SNEGSKA (reference sequence). The CDR3 has 14 amino acids. V lost 0 bases to trimming and J lost 8 bases; unmatched junction nucleotides: 3.

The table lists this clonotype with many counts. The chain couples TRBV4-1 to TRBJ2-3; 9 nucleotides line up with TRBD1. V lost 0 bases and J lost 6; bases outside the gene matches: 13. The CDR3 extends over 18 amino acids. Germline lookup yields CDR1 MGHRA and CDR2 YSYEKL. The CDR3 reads CASSQDGPGTGLWDTQYF. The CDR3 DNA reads TGCGCCAGCAGCCAAGATGGACCCGGGACAGGGTTATGGGATACGCAGTATTTT.

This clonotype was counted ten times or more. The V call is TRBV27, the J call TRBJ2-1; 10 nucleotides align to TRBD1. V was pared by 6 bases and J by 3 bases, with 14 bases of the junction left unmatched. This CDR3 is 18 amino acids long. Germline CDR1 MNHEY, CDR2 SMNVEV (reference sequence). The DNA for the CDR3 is TGTGCCAGCAGCTTTTGGGGTCCCGGGACAGGGGTCTACAATGAGCAGTTCTTC. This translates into CASSFWGPGTGVYNEQFF.

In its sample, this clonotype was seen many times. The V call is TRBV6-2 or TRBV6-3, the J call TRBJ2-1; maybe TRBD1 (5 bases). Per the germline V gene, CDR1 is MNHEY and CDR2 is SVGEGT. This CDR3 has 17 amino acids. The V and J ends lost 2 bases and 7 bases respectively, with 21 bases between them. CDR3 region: CASSYTLSRVEKNEQFF. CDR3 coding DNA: TGTGCCAGCAGTTACACGCTCTCCAGGGTTGAAAAGAATGAGCAGTTCTTC.

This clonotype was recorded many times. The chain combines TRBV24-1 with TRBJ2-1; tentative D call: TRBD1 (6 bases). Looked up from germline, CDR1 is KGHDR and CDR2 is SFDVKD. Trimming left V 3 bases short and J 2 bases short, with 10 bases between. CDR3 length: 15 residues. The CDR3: CATSDVQGAYNEQFF. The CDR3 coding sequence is TGTGCCACCAGTGATGTACAGGGAGCCTACAATGAGCAGTTCTTC.

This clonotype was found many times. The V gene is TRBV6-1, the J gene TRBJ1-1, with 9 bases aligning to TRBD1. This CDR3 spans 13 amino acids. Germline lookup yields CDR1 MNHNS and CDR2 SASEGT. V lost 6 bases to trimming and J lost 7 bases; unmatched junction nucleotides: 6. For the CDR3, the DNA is TGTGCCAGCAGCCCGGACAGGGGCGGTGAAGCTTTCTTT. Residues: CASSPDRGGEAFF.

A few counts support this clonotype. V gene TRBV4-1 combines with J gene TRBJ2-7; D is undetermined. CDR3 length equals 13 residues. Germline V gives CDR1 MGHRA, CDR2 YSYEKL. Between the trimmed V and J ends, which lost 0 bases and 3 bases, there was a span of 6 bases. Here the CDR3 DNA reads TGCGCCAGCAGCCAAGACTCGGGCTACGAGCAGTACTTC. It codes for CASSQDSGYEQYF.

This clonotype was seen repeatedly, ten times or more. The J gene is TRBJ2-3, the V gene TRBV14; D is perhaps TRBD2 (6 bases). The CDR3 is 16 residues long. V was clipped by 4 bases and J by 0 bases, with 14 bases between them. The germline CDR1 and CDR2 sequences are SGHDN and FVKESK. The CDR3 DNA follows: TGTGCCAGCAGCCCACATGTGGGGGGAAGCACAGATACGCAGTATTTT. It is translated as CASSPHVGGSTDTQYF.

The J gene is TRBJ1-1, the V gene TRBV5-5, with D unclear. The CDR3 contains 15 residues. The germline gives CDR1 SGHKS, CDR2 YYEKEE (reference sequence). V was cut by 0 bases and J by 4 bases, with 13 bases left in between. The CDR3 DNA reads TGTGCCAGCAGCTTGGAGATACCGGAGTTCACTGAAGCTTTCTTT. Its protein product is CASSLEIPEFTEAFF.

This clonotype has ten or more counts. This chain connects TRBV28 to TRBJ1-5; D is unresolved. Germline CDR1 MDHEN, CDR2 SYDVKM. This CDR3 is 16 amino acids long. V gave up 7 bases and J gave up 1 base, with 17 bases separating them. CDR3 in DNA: TGTGCCAGCATTCAGAACCCGGCCGGCAGCAATCAGCCCCAGCATTTT. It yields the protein CASIQNPAGSNQPQHF.

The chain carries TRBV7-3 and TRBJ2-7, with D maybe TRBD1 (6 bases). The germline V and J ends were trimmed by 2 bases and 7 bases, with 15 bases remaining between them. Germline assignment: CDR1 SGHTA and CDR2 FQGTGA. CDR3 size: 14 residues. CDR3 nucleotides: TGTGCCAGCAGCTTATACCAGGGACACCGGGAGCAGTACTTC. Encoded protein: CASSLYQGHREQYF. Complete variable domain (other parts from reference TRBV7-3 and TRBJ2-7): GAGVSQTPSNKVTEKGKYVELRCDPISGHTALYWYRQSLGQGPEFLIYFQGTGAADDSGLPNDRFFAVRPEGSVSTLKIQRTERGDSAVYLCASSLYQGHREQYFGPGTRLTVT.

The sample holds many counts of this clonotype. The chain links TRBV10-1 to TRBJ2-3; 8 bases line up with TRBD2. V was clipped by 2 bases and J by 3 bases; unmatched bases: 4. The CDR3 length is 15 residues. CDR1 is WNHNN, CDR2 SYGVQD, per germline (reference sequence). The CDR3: CASSEVLAETDTQYF. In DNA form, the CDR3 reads TGCGCCAGCAGTGAGGTACTAGCGGAGACAGATACGCAGTATTTT.

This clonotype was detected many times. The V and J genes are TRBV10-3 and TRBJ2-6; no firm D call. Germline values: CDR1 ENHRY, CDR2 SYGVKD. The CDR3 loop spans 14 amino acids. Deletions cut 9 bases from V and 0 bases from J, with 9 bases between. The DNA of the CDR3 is TGTGCCATGATTCGAAGCTCTGGGGCCAACGTCCTGACTTTC. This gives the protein CAMIRSSGANVLTF.

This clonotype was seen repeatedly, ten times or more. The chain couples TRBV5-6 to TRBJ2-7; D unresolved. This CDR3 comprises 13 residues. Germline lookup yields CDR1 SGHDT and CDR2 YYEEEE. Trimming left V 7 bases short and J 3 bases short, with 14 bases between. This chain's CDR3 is CASRTPTDYEQYV. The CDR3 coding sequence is TGTGCCAGCCGAACACCGACGGACTACGAGCAGTACGTC.

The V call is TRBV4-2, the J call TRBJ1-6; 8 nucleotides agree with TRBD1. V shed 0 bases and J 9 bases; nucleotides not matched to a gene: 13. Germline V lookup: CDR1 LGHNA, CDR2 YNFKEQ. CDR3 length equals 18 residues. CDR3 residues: CASSQEPGGLGRFSPLHF. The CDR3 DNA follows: TGTGCCAGCAGCCAAGAACCAGGGGGCCTTGGAAGGTTTTCACCCCTCCACTTT.

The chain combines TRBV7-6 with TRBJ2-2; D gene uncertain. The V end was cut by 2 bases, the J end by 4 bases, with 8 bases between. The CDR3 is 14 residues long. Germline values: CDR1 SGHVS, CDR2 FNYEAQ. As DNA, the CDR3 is TGTGCCAGCAGCTTAAGTCCAGGCACCGGGGAGCTGTTTTTT. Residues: CASSLSPGTGELFF.

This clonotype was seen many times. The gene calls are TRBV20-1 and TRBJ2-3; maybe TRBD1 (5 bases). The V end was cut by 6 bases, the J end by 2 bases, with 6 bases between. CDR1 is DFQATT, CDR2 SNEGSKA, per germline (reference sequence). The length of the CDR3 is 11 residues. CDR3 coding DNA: TGCAGTGCCAGGGTCACAGATACGCAGTATTTT. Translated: CSARVTDTQYF.

The CDR3 DNA is TGTGCCAGCTCACCATTGGGGCCGCGCTCTGGAAACACCATATATTTT. It yields the protein CASSPLGPRSGNTIYF. The rearrangement uses TRBV18 and TRBJ1-3, with D maybe TRBD1 (5 bases). The CDR3 sequence is 16 residues long. The ends were cut back, 2 bases at V and 0 bases at J, with 11 bases in the middle. In germline, CDR1 is KGHSH, CDR2 LQKENI.

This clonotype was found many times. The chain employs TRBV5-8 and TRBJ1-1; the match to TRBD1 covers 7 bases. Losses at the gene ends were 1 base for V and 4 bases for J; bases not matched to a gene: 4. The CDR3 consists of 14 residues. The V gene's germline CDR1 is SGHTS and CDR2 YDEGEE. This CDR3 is CASSLQGVSTEAFF. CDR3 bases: TGTGCCAGCAGCTTGCAGGGGGTGTCCACTGAAGCTTTCTTT.

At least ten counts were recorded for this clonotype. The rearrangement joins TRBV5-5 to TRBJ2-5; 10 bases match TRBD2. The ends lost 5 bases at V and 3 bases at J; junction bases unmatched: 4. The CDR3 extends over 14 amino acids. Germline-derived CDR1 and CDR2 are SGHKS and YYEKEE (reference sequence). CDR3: CASRPSGSKETQYF. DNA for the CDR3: TGTGCCAGCAGGCCTAGCGGGAGTAAAGAGACCCAGTACTTC. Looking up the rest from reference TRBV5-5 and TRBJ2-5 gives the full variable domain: DAGVTQSPTHLIKTRGQQVTLRCSPISGHKSVSWYQQVLGQGPQFIFQYYEKEERGRGNFPDRFSARQFPNYSSELNVNALLLGDSALYLCASRPSGSKETQYFGPGTRLLVL.

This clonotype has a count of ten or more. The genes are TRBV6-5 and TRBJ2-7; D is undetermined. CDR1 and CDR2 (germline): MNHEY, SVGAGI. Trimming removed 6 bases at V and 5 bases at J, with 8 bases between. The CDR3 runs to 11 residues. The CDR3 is CASRRRHEQYF. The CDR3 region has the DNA TGTGCCAGCAGACGCCGGCACGAGCAGTACTTC.

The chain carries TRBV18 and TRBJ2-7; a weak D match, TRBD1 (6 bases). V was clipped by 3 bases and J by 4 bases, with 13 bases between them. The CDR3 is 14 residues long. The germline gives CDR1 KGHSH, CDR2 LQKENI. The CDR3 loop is CASSPSTGIYEQYF. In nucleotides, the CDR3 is TGTGCCAGCTCACCCTCGACAGGCATTTACGAGCAGTACTTC.

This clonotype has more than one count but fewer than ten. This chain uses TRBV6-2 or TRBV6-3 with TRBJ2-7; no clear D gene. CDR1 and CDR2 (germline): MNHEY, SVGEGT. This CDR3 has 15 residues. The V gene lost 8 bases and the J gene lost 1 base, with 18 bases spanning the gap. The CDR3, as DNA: TGTGCCAGCTCGGAAACGGGCCTCAAGTCCTACGAGCAGTACTTC. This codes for CASSETGLKSYEQYF.

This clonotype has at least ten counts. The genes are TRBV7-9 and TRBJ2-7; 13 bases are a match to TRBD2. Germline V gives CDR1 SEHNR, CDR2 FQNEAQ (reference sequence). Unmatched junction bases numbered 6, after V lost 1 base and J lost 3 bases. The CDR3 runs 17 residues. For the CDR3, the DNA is TGTGCCAGCAGCTTAGGACTAGCGGGAGGATCTAGCTACGAGCAGTACTTC. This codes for CASSLGLAGGSSYEQYF.